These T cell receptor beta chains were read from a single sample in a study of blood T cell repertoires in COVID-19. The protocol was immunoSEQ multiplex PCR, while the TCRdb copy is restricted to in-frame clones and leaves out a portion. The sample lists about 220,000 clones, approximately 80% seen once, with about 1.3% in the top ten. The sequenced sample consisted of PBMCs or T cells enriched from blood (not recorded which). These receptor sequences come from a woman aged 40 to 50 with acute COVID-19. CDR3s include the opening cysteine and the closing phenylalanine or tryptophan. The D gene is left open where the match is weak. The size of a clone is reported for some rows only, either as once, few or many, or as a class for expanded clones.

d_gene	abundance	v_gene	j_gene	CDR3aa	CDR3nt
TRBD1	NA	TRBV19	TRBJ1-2	CASSMATGYTYGYTF	TGTGCCAGTAGTATGGCGACAGGGTATACCTATGGCTACACCTTC
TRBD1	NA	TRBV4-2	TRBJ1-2	CASSQGDSHPYGYTF	TGTGCCAGCAGCCAAGGGGACAGCCATCCCTATGGCTACACCTTC
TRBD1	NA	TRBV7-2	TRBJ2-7	CASSSGTGNYEQYF	TGTGCCAGCAGCTCAGGGACAGGGAACTACGAGCAGTACTTC
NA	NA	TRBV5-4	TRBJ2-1	CASSLVRQRVGDEQFF	TGTGCCAGCAGCTTGGTCAGGCAGCGGGTCGGGGATGAGCAGTTCTTC
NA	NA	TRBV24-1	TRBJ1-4	CATSDPGRGGSEKLFF	TGTGCCACCAGTGATCCCGGACGGGGTGGGAGTGAAAAACTGTTTTTT
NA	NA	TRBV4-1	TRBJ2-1	CASSQGIGVNEQFF	TGCGCCAGCAGCCAAGGAATAGGGGTAAATGAGCAGTTCTTC
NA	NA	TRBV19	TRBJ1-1	CASSRGQRMNTEAFF	TGTGCCAGTAGTAGGGGGCAGAGAATGAACACTGAAGCTTTCTTT
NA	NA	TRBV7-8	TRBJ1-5	CASSLGGGVVKVGQPQHF	TGTGCCAGCAGCTTAGGGGGAGGGGTGGTTAAGGTAGGTCAGCCCCAGCATTTT
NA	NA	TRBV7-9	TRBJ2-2	CASSLDVRGTGLRLFF	TGTGCCAGCAGCTTAGATGTACGGGGGACGGGCTTGCGGCTGTTTTTT
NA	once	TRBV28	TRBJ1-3	CASSLQDTIYYSGNTIYF	TGTGCCAGCAGTCTACAGGACACCATCTATTACTCTGGAAACACCATATATTTT